These 4 T cell receptor beta chains originate from one sample sequenced in a study of shared clonotypes between healthy human individuals. Using immunoSEQ multiplex PCR, the repertoire was profiled, and TCRdb retains in-frame clones only, with some absent. The sample shows roughly 1,100,000 clones, about 70% of them seen only once. Source material: memory CD4+ T cells sorted from blood. The sample's subset: CD45RA-negative fraction. The origin of the receptors is a man aged 18-30 years in good health.

The J gene is TRBJ1-3, the V gene TRBV10-2; D not resolved. This CDR3 is built from 15 residues. CDR1 and CDR2 from the germline V gene are WSHSY and SAAADI. V was cut by 4 bases and J by 4 bases, with 14 bases left in between. The chain's CDR3 is CASSGSRGAGNTIYF. As DNA, the CDR3 is TGCGCCAGCAGTGGGAGTCGGGGAGCCGGAAACACCATATATTTT.

V usage is TRBV7-9 and J usage is TRBJ1-6, with D possibly being TRBD1 (6 bases). The V gene lost 5 bases and the J gene lost 5 bases, with 10 bases spanning the gap. Germline assignment: CDR1 SEHNR and CDR2 FQNEAQ (reference sequence). This CDR3 region has 14 residues. CDR3 region: CASSPNRDNSPLHF. The CDR3, as DNA: TGTGCCAGCAGCCCAAACAGGGATAATTCACCCCTCCACTTT.

J is TRBJ1-2 and V is TRBV6-1, with a weak D call TRBD1 (6 bases). The V end lost 2 bases, the J end lost 2 bases, and 12 bases lay between the germline ends. The germline gives CDR1 MNHNS, CDR2 SASEGT. The CDR3 contains 15 residues. CDR3 in DNA: TGTGCCAGCAGTGAATATCCGGGGGCGAACTATGGCTACACCTTC. It codes for CASSEYPGANYGYTF.

This sequence joins TRBV5-6 and TRBJ1-4; D not certain. CDR1 is SGHDT and CDR2 is YYEEEE in the germline V gene. Trimming pared 2 bases from V and 3 bases from J, leaving 8 bases between. CDR3 length: 14 residues. The CDR3 DNA reads TGTGCCAGCAGCTTCTACGGGCCTAATGAAAAACTGTTTTTT. Amino acids: CASSFYGPNEKLFF. The full variable domain, rest sourced from reference TRBV5-6 and TRBJ1-4, is DAGVTQSPTHLIKTRGQQVTLRCSPKSGHDTVSWYQQALGQGPQFIFQYYEEEERQRGNFPDRFSGHQFPNYSSELNVNALLLGDSALYLCASSFYGPNEKLFFGSGTQLSVL.